The sequence of this T cell receptor (beta chain) was determined in a study of shared clonotypes between healthy human individuals. Study summary: CD4 naive cells filled three plates per donor, CD4 memory three, CD8 naive two and CD8 memory one.

Data came from immunoSEQ multiplex PCR; TCRdb stores just in-frame clones and leaves some out. In the table there are roughly 530,000 clones, almost 97% of which are singletons. Germline V lookup: CDR1 MDHEN, CDR2 SYDVKM. Trimming shortened V by 5 bases and J by 7 bases, and 19 bases separated the two germline ends. There are 15 residues in the CDR3. The clonotype comes from a woman aged 25 to 39 in good health. Sequencing input: naive CD4+ T cells sorted from blood. The subset was: CD45RA+ positively selected. The rearrangement links TRBV28 to TRBJ2-3, with D maybe TRBD2 (5 bases). The CDR3 nucleotides read TGTGCCAGCAGTACGGACTTGGGATTTTTTAATACGCAGTATTTT. Protein: CASSTDLGFFNTQYF.